This TCR beta chain was sequenced during a study of blood T cell repertoires in COVID-19. Per the germline V gene, CDR1 is LGHNT and CDR2 is FRNRAP. With 2 bases removed from V and 1 base from J, the gap between germline ends came to 5 bases. The CDR3 contains 13 residues. As originally analysed: Estimated nucleated cell counts came from reference gene primer amplification. This table comes from immunoSEQ multiplex PCR, and its TCRdb copy is limited to in-frame clones, with some not included. For V, J and clone size, that table is used; D and trimming come from the DNA. The sample consists of roughly 100,000 clones, approximately 86% of them appearing once.

Sequencing input: peripheral blood. The chain joins TRBV12-5 to TRBJ1-1; unclear D gene. The TCR sequence derives from a woman older than 75 with acute or convalescent COVID-19. This CDR3 is CASGLNKNTEAFF. CDR3 nucleotides: TGTGCTAGTGGTTTGAACAAGAACACTGAAGCTTTCTTT.